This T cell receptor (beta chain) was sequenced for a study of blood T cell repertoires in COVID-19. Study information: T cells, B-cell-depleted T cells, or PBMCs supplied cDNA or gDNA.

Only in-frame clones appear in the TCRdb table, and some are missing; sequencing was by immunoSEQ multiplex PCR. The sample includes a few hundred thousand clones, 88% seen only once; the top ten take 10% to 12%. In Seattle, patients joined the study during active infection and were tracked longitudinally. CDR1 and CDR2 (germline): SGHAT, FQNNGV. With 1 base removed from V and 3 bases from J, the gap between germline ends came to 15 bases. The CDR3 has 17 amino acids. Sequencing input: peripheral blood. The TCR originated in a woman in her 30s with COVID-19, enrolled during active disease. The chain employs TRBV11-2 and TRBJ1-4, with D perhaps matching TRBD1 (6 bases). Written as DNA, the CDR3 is TGTGCCAGCAGCTTAGGGCCTGAACAGGGCGCTAATGAAAAACTGTTTTTT. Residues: CASSLGPEQGANEKLFF.